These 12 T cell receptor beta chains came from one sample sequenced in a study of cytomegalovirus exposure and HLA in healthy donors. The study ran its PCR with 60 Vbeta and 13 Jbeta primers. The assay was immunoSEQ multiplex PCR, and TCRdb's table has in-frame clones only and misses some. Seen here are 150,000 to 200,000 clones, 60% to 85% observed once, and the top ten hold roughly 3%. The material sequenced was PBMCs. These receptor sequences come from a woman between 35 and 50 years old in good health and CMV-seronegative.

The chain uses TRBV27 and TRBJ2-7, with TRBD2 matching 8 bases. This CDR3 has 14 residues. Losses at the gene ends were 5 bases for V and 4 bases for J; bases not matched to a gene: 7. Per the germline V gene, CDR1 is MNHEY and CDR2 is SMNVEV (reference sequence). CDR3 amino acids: CASSRKGLVYEQYF. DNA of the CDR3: TGTGCCAGCAGTCGTAAGGGACTAGTATACGAGCAGTACTTC.

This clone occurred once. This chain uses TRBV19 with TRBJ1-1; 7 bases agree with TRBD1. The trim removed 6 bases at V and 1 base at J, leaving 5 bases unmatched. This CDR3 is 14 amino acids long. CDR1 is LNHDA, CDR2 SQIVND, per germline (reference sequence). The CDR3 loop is CASSPDRENTEAFF. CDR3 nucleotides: TGTGCCAGTAGCCCCGACAGGGAGAACACTGAAGCTTTCTTT. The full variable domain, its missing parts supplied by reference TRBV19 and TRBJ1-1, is DGGITQSPKYLFRKEGQNVTLSCEQNLNHDAMYWYRQDPGQGLRLIYYSQIVNDFQKGDIAEGYSVSREKKESFPLTVTSAQKNPTAFYLCASSPDRENTEAFFGQGTRLTVV.

CDR3 amino acids: CASGTGFTEAFF. The CDR3 DNA is TGTGCCAGCGGTACAGGGTTCACTGAAGCTTTCTTT. This chain connects TRBV9 to TRBJ1-1; TRBD1 is a possible D gene (6 bases). The CDR3 totals 12 residues. Germline CDR1 is SGDLS and CDR2 is YYNGEE. Trimming shortened V by 7 bases and J by 4 bases, and 11 bases separated the two germline ends.

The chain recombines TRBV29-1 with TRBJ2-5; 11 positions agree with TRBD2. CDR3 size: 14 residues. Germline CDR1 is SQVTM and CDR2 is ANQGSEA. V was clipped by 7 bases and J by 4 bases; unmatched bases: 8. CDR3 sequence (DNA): TGCAGCGCTAACGGACTAGCGGGCGCAGAGACCCAGTACTTC. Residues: CSANGLAGAETQYF.

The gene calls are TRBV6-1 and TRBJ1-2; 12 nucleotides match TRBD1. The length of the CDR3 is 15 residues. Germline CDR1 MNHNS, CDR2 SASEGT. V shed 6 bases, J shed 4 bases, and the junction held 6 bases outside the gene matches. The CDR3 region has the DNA TGTGCCAGCAGGCAGCCGGGACAGGGGGCCTATGGCTACACCTTC. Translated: CASRQPGQGAYGYTF.

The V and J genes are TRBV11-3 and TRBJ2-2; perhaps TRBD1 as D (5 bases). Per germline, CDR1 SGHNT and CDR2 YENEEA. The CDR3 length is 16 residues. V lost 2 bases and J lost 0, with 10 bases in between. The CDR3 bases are TGTGCCAGCAGCTTACAGGGTTTCGCGAACACCGGGGAGCTGTTTTTT. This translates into CASSLQGFANTGELFF.

The CDR3 DNA reads TGTGCCAGCAGCAGCCGGACAGGGGAAGAGACCCAGTACTTC. Translation gives CASSSRTGEETQYF. The genes are TRBV9 and TRBJ2-5, with 9 positions matching TRBD1. V was clipped by 4 bases and J by 3 bases; unmatched bases: 4. The germline CDR1 and CDR2 sequences are SGDLS and YYNGEE. The CDR3 length is 14 residues.

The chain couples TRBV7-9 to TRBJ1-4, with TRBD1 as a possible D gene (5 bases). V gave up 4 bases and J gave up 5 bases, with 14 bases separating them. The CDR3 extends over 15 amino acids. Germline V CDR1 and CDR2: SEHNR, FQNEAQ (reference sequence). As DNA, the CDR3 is TGTGCCAGCAGCTCCCCAGACAGTTTAAATGAAAAACTGTTTTTT. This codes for CASSSPDSLNEKLFF.

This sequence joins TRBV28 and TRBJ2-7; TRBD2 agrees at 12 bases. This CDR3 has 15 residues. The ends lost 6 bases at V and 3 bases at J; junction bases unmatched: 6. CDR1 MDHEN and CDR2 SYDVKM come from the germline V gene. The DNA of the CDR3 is TGTGCCAGCAGCCAAGGGACTAGCGGGCGCTACGAGCAGTACTTC. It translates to CASSQGTSGRYEQYF.

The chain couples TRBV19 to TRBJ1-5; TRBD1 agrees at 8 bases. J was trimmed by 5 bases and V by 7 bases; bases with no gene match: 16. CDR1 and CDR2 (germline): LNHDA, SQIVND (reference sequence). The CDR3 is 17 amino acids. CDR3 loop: CASTAGLQGGVDQPQHF. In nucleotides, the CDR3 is TGTGCCAGTACTGCGGGACTACAGGGGGGGGTGGATCAGCCCCAGCATTTT. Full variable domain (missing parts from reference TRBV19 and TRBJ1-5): DGGITQSPKYLFRKEGQNVTLSCEQNLNHDAMYWYRQDPGQGLRLIYYSQIVNDFQKGDIAEGYSVSREKKESFPLTVTSAQKNPTAFYLCASTAGLQGGVDQPQHFGDGTRLSIL.

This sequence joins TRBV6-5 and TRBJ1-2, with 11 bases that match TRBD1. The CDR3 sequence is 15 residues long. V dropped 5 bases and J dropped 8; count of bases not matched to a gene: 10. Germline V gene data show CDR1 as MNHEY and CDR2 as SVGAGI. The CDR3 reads CASSIRTGGVGGYTF. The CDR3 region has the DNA TGTGCCAGCAGTATCCGGACAGGGGGCGTAGGGGGCTACACCTTC.

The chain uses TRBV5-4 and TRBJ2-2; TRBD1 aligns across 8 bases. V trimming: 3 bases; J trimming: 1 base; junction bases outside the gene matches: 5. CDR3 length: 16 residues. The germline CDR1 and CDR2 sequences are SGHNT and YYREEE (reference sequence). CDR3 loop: CASSSQGAENTGELFF. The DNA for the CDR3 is TGTGCCAGCAGCTCGCAGGGGGCAGAGAACACCGGGGAGCTGTTTTTT.